The following is a TCR beta chain sequence with its context. TCRdb's table, derived via immunoSEQ multiplex PCR, lists solely in-frame clones and lacks some. The profile shows tens of thousands of clones, roughly 85% of them singletons. The data are from a study of radiotherapy plus CTLA-4 blockade in lung cancer. Germline values: CDR1 SGHDT, CDR2 YYEEEE. CDR3 length: 16 amino acids. With 2 bases clipped from V and 4 bases from J, the junction kept 6 bases outside the gene matches. The rearrangement joins TRBV5-6 to TRBJ1-1; 12 bases align to TRBD1. This clonotype was sampled from a human donor with non-small cell lung cancer that progressed on radiotherapy plus ipilimumab. Sequenced material: peripheral blood, taken from a patient treated with radiotherapy plus ipilimumab. In nucleotides, the CDR3 is TGTGCCAGCAGCTTCCGGGACAGGGGGCTCGGCACTGAAGCTTTCTTT. Encoded protein: CASSFRDRGLGTEAFF.